These T cell receptor beta chains were read from a single sample in a study of blood T cell repertoires in COVID-19. Profiled with immunoSEQ multiplex PCR; TCRdb holds only in-frame clones, not every one. Of about 330,000 clones in the sample, more than 70% are singletons; the top ten hold approximately 5.3%. Sequenced input: PBMCs or T cells enriched from blood (not recorded which). These receptors came from a woman in her 30s who had recovered from COVID-19. Both conserved end residues are part of each CDR3.

>TRBJ2-3|TRBV5-6
CASSLGAGGTDTQYF
>TRBJ1-2|TRBV6-2/TRBV6-3
CASSRGQGIEGYTF
>TRBJ2-7|TRBV21-1
CASSKAGGRYEQYF
>TRBJ2-5|TRBV5-1
CASSVGQAPSETQYF
>TRBJ1-3|TRBV29-1
CSVAASSGNTIYF
>TRBJ1-6|TRBV12-3/TRBV12-4
CASSPQENSPLHF
>TRBJ1-5|TRBV28
CASSLPGPHQPQHF
>TRBJ2-7|TRBV27
CASSLLYGGGPGYEQYF
>TRBJ1-5|TRBV7-7
CASSSPSYSNQPQHF
>TRBJ2-3|TRBV13
CASSGTGLAGTDTQYF
>TRBJ1-2|TRBV4-1
CASSQGPQGGYGYTF
>TRBJ1-4|TRBV28
CASNQITGVNEKLFF
>TRBJ1-4|TRBV10-1
CASSEGGGSEKLFF
>TRBJ2-5|TRBV9
CASSGSGGPETQYF
>TRBJ2-5|TRBV10-2
CASSEPPPLAGGPIKDQETQYF
>TRBJ1-2|TRBV5-1
CASSLGGFDYGYTF
>TRBJ1-6|TRBV7-9
CASSLEQSHSPLHF
>TRBJ2-5|TRBV14
CASSQVRSGAQETQYF
>TRBJ1-3|TRBV4-1
CASSQDRSGNTIYF
>TRBJ2-1|TRBV6-5
CASNHEGNNEQFF
>TRBJ1-2|TRBV13
CASSSGTDISYTF
>TRBJ2-3|TRBV4-3
CASSLNRGLEYF
>TRBJ1-1|TRBV5-4
CASSRDTHTEAFF
>TRBJ2-3|TRBV24-1
CATSDPGDTQYF
>TRBJ1-6|TRBV6-5
CASIERTVGRSPLHF
>TRBJ2-1|TRBV7-2
CASGRVQGMLGEQFF
>TRBJ1-1|TRBV4-3
CASSQEPTGGTEAFF
>TRBJ2-7|TRBV29-1
CSVKQGFAYEQYF
>TRBJ1-2|TRBV12-5
CASGLPRGLYGYTF
>TRBJ1-5|TRBV10-2
CASSDMVRYSNQPQHF
>TRBJ1-1|TRBV27
CASSLSGEGTEAFF
>TRBJ2-5|TRBV30
CAWSVETATQETQYF
>TRBJ2-7|TRBV6-2/TRBV6-3
CASSRSVGLAGIEQYF
>TRBJ1-4|TRBV2
CASRNTAAGRFEKLFF
>TRBJ1-1|TRBV5-1
CASSFESEAFF
>TRBJ1-5|TRBV6-5
CASSRDRVNQPQHF